What follows are 22 T cell receptor beta chains derived from one specimen sequenced in a study of blood T cell repertoires in COVID-19. Only in-frame clones appear in the TCRdb table, and some are missing; sequencing was by immunoSEQ multiplex PCR. The top ten clones hold less than 8% of a sample with 120,000 or so clones, 70% to 90% of them seen once. Sequences were obtained from peripheral blood. The receptor source for this set is a man in his fifties with acute or convalescent COVID-19.

This rearrangement joins TRBV29-1 to TRBJ1-5; 7 bases agree with TRBD1. The CDR3 sequence is 14 residues long. CDR1 and CDR2 (germline): SQVTM, ANQGSEA. The ends lost 6 bases at V and 5 bases at J; junction bases unmatched: 10. The CDR3 DNA reads TGCAGCGTAAGGACAGGTACAAGAGATCAGCCCCAGCATTTT. Translating gives CSVRTGTRDQPQHF. The full variable domain, its missing parts supplied by reference TRBV29-1 and TRBJ1-5, is SAVISQKPSRDICQRGTSLTIQCQVDSQVTMMFWYRQQPGQSLTLIATANQGSEATYESGFVIDKFPISRPNLTFSTLTVSNMSPEDSSIYLCSVRTGTRDQPQHFGDGTRLSIL.

CDR3 DNA sequence: TGTGCCAGTAGTATGGACAGGAGCTATGGCTACACCTTC. Translated, it gives CASSMDRSYGYTF. The chain joins TRBV19 to TRBJ1-2; TRBD1 aligns across 7 bases. Unmatched junction bases numbered 2, after V lost 3 bases and J lost 4 bases. Germline V lookup: CDR1 LNHDA, CDR2 SQIVND (reference sequence). There are 13 residues in the CDR3.

This chain connects TRBV24-1 to TRBJ1-2, with TRBD1 as a possible D gene (5 bases). Germline loops: CDR1 KGHDR, CDR2 SFDVKD. V was pared by 2 bases and J by 7 bases, with 16 bases between. The CDR3 contains 15 residues. CDR3 in DNA: TGTGCCACCAGTGATTCGGTAGGGGCGGCGTTTGGCTACACCTTC. Encoded protein: CATSDSVGAAFGYTF.

The rearrangement uses TRBV6-5 and TRBJ1-4; D gene uncertain. V lost 10 bases, J lost 7 bases, and 19 bases lay in between. The length of the CDR3 is 14 residues. CDR1 is MNHEY and CDR2 is SVGAGI in the germline V gene. CDR3: CATHRAAFTEKLFF. CDR3 nucleotide sequence: TGTGCCACCCACAGAGCAGCCTTTACTGAAAAACTGTTTTTT.

The chain carries TRBV11-2 and TRBJ2-7, with D possibly matching TRBD1 (5 bases). The V gene lost 4 bases and the J gene lost 6 bases, with 13 bases spanning the gap. This CDR3 contains 13 residues. Per germline, CDR1 SGHAT and CDR2 FQNNGV. This chain's CDR3 is CASSSRQLSEQYF. The CDR3 bases are TGTGCCAGCAGCTCCCGACAGCTCTCCGAGCAGTACTTC.

The chain links TRBV14 to TRBJ2-2; maybe TRBD1 (5 bases). Trimming removed 1 base at V and 7 bases at J, with 10 bases between. Germline V lookup: CDR1 SGHDN, CDR2 FVKESK. The CDR3 consists of 14 residues. The CDR3: CASSQALQGGELFF. The CDR3 coding sequence is TGTGCCAGCAGCCAAGCTCTGCAGGGCGGGGAGCTGTTTTTT.

The V gene is TRBV6-1, the J gene TRBJ2-3; the match to TRBD1 covers 8 bases. There are 16 residues in the CDR3. The V segment lost 4 bases and the J segment 3 bases; nucleotides outside the gene matches: 9. CDR1 and CDR2 from the germline V gene are MNHNS and SASEGT. The DNA for the CDR3 is TGTGCCAGCAGTGCCCGGACAGGGCGGATGACAGATACGCAGTATTTT. Translating gives CASSARTGRMTDTQYF.

The rearrangement joins TRBV3-1 (or the pseudogene TRBV3-2) to TRBJ2-5, with 10 bases matching TRBD2. The CDR3 contains 15 residues. V dropped 7 bases and J dropped 3; count of bases not matched to a gene: 8. Germline CDR1 reads LGHDT; CDR2 reads YNNKEL (reference sequence). The CDR3: CASTPQLAGKETQYF. DNA for the CDR3: TGTGCCAGCACCCCTCAACTAGCGGGGAAAGAGACCCAGTACTTC.

The gene calls are TRBV11-2 and TRBJ2-3; 7 bases are shared with TRBD2. The CDR3 is 16 residues long. Germline V gene lookup returns CDR1 SGHAT and CDR2 FQNNGV. V dropped 2 bases and J dropped 5; count of bases not matched to a gene: 10. The CDR3 DNA follows: TGTGCCAGCAGCTTATGGGCGGGAGTCGGGAGAGATACGCAGTATTTT. Translated: CASSLWAGVGRDTQYF. The whole variable domain, filled in from reference TRBV11-2 and TRBJ2-3, reads EAGVAQSPRYKIIEKRQSVAFWCNPISGHATLYWYQQILGQGPKLLIQFQNNGVVDDSQLPKDRFSAERLKGVDSTLKIQPAKLEDSAVYLCASSLWAGVGRDTQYFGPGTRLTVL.

This rearrangement joins TRBV11-2 to TRBJ1-6; D is unclear. The CDR3 totals 15 residues. V shed 5 bases and J shed 5 bases, with 13 bases lying between them. From germline, CDR1 is SGHAT and CDR2 FQNNGV. The CDR3 loop reads CASSHRGIDNSPLHF. CDR3 sequence (DNA): TGTGCCAGCAGCCACCGAGGCATAGATAATTCACCCCTCCACTTT.

The rearrangement joins TRBV11-3 to TRBJ2-5, with TRBD2 matching 12 bases. This CDR3 is built from 17 residues. Germline V gene data show CDR1 as SGHNT and CDR2 as YENEEA. The J segment lost 4 bases and the V segment lost 4 bases, leaving 10 bases of the junction unmatched. CDR3 sequence reads: CASSSRTSGVVGETQYF. Here the CDR3 DNA reads TGTGCCAGCAGCTCTAGGACTAGCGGGGTAGTGGGAGAGACCCAGTACTTC.

This clone is a singleton in its sample. The chain combines TRBV3-1 (or the pseudogene TRBV3-2) with TRBJ2-7; TRBD1 matches at 9 bases. The CDR3 runs to 17 residues. J gave up 2 bases and V 0 bases, and 8 bases lay outside the gene matches. Germline V gene data show CDR1 as LGHDT and CDR2 as YNNKEL (reference sequence). CDR3 loop: CASSQDLPGQGPYEQYF. CDR3 nucleotides: TGTGCCAGCAGCCAAGATCTACCGGGACAGGGACCCTACGAGCAGTACTTC.

The chain couples TRBV21-1 to TRBJ1-2; TRBD1 is taken as the D call from the table, unchecked against the DNA. TRBV21-1 counts as a pseudogene. This CDR3 region has 15 residues. This CDR3 reads CASSKKRDRGLGYTF. CDR3 DNA: TGTGCCAGCAGCAAAAAAAGGGACAGGGGGCTTGGCTACACCTTC.

V is TRBV6-1 and J is TRBJ1-5; 9 bases are shared with TRBD1. The length of the CDR3 is 19 residues. J was trimmed by 0 bases and V by 4 bases; bases with no gene match: 13. Germline V gene data show CDR1 as MNHNS and CDR2 as SASEGT. This CDR3 reads CASSGAHRGQGRSNQPQHF. The CDR3 DNA reads as TGTGCCAGCAGTGGGGCCCACCGGGGACAGGGTCGTAGCAATCAGCCCCAGCATTTT.

The gene calls are TRBV21-1 and TRBJ1-2. TRBV21-1 is a pseudogene locus. This CDR3 region has 17 residues. The CDR3 protein is CASSKGSGTSPNYGYTF. CDR3 coding DNA: TGTGCCAGCAGCAAAGGGAGCGGGACATCCCCTAACTATGGCTACACCTTC.

This clone was recorded only once. The gene calls are TRBV6-5 and TRBJ1-1; D may be TRBD1 (5 bases). V dropped 6 bases and J dropped 0 bases, with 14 bases sitting between them. Looked up from germline, CDR1 is MNHEY and CDR2 is SVGAGI. The CDR3 length is 15 residues. The CDR3 sequence is CASSQGGGMNTEAFF. Written as DNA, the CDR3 is TGTGCCAGCAGCCAGGGTGGGGGGATGAACACTGAAGCTTTCTTT.

The genes are TRBV6-2 or TRBV6-3 and TRBJ1-5; no clear D gene. Germline CDR1 reads MNHEY; CDR2 reads SVGEGT. V was trimmed by 0 bases and J by 9 bases, leaving 6 bases between them. The CDR3 is made up of 12 amino acids. The CDR3 DNA reads as TGTGCCAGCAGTTACTCGGTCGGGCCCCAGCATTTT. Its protein is CASSYSVGPQHF.

This chain joins TRBV19 and TRBJ2-7; D is possibly TRBD1 (6 bases). Germline V gene lookup returns CDR1 LNHDA and CDR2 SQIVND (reference sequence). The CDR3 is 15 amino acids. V was pared by 3 bases and J by 3 bases, with 15 bases between. CDR3 residues: CASSMGASQIYEQYF. The DNA for the CDR3 is TGTGCCAGTAGTATGGGGGCCTCTCAAATCTACGAGCAGTACTTC.

The chain recombines TRBV6-5 with TRBJ2-3; 7 bases map to TRBD1. V dropped 6 bases and J dropped 3; count of bases not matched to a gene: 6. This CDR3 has 14 residues. In germline, CDR1 is MNHEY, CDR2 SVGAGI. The CDR3 DNA follows: TGTGCCAGCAGGAGGACAGGAACGACAGATACGCAGTATTTT. It specifies CASRRTGTTDTQYF.

This sequence joins TRBV10-3 and TRBJ2-5, with a possible D match to TRBD2 (5 bases). This CDR3 is 12 amino acids long. CDR1 is ENHRY and CDR2 is SYGVKD in the germline V gene. V lost 8 bases to trimming and J lost 5 bases, with 12 bases between them. CDR3 in DNA: TGTGCCATCGGAGCGGTGGGGGAGACCCAGTACTTC. Translation: CAIGAVGETQYF.

The chain recombines TRBV19 with TRBJ1-2, with D perhaps matching TRBD1 (6 bases). Trimming cost V 1 base and J 4 bases, with 7 bases left between them. This CDR3 has 13 residues. Germline V gene lookup returns CDR1 LNHDA and CDR2 SQIVND (reference sequence). The CDR3 is CASSIGTAYGYTF. The CDR3 bases are TGTGCCAGTAGTATAGGGACAGCCTATGGCTACACCTTC.

The V call is TRBV7-9, the J call TRBJ2-7; 8 nucleotides align to TRBD1. Per the germline V gene, CDR1 is SEHNR and CDR2 is FQNEAQ (reference sequence). The CDR3 is 14 residues long. With V trimmed by 2 bases and J by 7 bases, 7 bases remained unmatched. This CDR3 is CASSLRQGANEQYF. Here the CDR3 DNA reads TGTGCCAGCAGCTTACGGCAGGGGGCTAATGAGCAGTACTTC.